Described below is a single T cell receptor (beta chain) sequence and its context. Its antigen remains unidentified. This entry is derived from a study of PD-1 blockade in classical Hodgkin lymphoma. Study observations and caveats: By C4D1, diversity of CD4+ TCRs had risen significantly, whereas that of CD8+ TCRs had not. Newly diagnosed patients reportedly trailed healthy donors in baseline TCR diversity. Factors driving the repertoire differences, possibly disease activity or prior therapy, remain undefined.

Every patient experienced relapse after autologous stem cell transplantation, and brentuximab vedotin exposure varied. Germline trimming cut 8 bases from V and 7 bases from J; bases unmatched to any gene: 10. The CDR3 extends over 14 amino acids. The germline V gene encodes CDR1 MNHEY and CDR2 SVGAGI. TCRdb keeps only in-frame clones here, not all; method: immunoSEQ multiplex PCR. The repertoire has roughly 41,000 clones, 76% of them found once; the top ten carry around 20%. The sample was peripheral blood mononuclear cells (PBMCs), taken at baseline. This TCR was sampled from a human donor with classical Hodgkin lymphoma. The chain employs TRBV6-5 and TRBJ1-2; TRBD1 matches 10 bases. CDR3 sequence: CASAPLRTGGGYTF. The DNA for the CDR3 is TGTGCCAGCGCCCCCCTCCGGACAGGGGGTGGCTACACCTTC.